This T cell receptor beta chain was profiled in a study of control samples from healthy donors and cancer patients. TCRdb's table, derived via immunoSEQ multiplex PCR, lists solely in-frame clones and lacks some. The table gives around 190,000 clones; the top ten clones make up 2.2% of it. The CDR3 has 14 amino acids. V lost 5 bases and J 8 bases, leaving 18 bases between the germline ends. CDR1 is SGHVS and CDR2 is FQNEAQ in the germline V gene. This sequence was found in a woman in her 30s in good health. Sequences were obtained from blood. The rearrangement joins TRBV7-8 to TRBJ1-1; D is unresolved. The CDR3 spells CASSPRNGIGEAFF. The CDR3 coding sequence is TGTGCCAGCAGCCCCCGTAACGGTATTGGGGAAGCTTTCTTT.